This T cell receptor beta chain was identified in a study of T-cell reconstitution after alpha-beta-depleted transplantation in children. This CDR3 region has 12 residues. Trimming removed 3 bases from V and 6 bases from J, with 11 bases in between. Germline V gene sequence: CDR1 SQVTM, CDR2 ANQGSEA. Unique molecular identifiers were incorporated during preparation of the TCRbeta library. TCRdb analysed the PCR reads with MiXCR anew, one entry per CDR3 protein. The sample lists about 400,000 distinct CDR3 sequences; roughly 22% were seen once. This clonotype came up many times. Material: PBMCs from the stem cell graft donor, obtained from the stem cell graft. The genes are TRBV29-1 and TRBJ1-2; D gene uncertain. This clonotype originated in a human donor who donated a stem cell graft to a child with acute myeloid leukemia. The CDR3 reads CSVDSIRNGYTF. The CDR3 bases are TGCAGCGTTGATTCGATCAGAAATGGCTACACCTTC.